This T cell receptor (beta chain) was identified during a study of cytomegalovirus exposure and HLA in healthy donors. Germline CDR1 is SEHNR and CDR2 is FQNEAQ (reference sequence). Trimming took 1 base from V and 2 from J; bases not matched to a gene: 5. The CDR3 has 15 amino acids. In the PCR, 60 Vbeta and 13 Jbeta primers were used. Here immunoSEQ multiplex PCR was the method, and the copy in TCRdb shows in-frame clones only, minus some. This sample yields over 150,000 clones, of which 65% to 80% are seen a single time; approximately 3.4% belongs to the top ten. This TCR came from a woman aged 50 to 65 in good health and CMV-seropositive. The chain has TRBV7-9 and TRBJ2-7; 7 bases map to TRBD1. The sample comprised PBMCs. The DNA of the CDR3 is TGTGCCAGCAGCTTAGGGGCCGGGACAGCCTACGAGCAGTACTTC. The encoded protein is CASSLGAGTAYEQYF.